The 25 T cell receptor beta chains listed next were all sequenced from one sample in a study of shared clonotypes between healthy human individuals. Sequencing used immunoSEQ multiplex PCR; TCRdb keeps in-frame clones, though not all of them. This table has roughly 2.2 million clones, around 93% appearing once. The specimen sequenced was naive CD4+ T cells from PBMCs. Subset reported: CD45RA+ positively selected. Receptors were obtained from a man between 18 and 35 years old in good health. Some clones in this sample may be carry-over from other donors' samples.

The chain recombines TRBV28 with TRBJ1-2; tentative D call: TRBD1 (6 bases). V lost 3 bases and J lost 0, with 14 bases in between. This CDR3 region has 16 residues. CDR1 is MDHEN and CDR2 is SYDVKM in the germline V gene. CDR3 nucleotide sequence: TGTGCCAGCAGTTTGTTGGACAGACCTTCTAACTATGGCTACACCTTC. This codes for CASSLLDRPSNYGYTF.

The chain carries TRBV18 and TRBJ2-3; 14 nucleotides align to TRBD2. The germline V gene encodes CDR1 KGHSH and CDR2 LQKENI. This CDR3 has 18 residues. Trimming removed 3 bases from V and 3 bases from J; junction bases left unmatched: 8. The CDR3 DNA follows: TGTGCCAGCTCACCCTCACCGCGACTAGCGGGAGGGACAGATACGCAGTATTTT. Translating gives CASSPSPRLAGGTDTQYF.

The chain carries TRBV2 and TRBJ1-2, with 7 positions matching TRBD1. The CDR3 has 14 residues. V shed 8 bases and J 2 bases; nucleotides not matched to a gene: 8. Germline CDR1 reads SNHLY; CDR2 reads FYNNEI. CDR3 nucleotides: TGTGCCAGCGTTACTTTGACAGGGAACTATGGCTACACCTTC. Its protein is CASVTLTGNYGYTF.

The V call is TRBV18, the J call TRBJ1-3, with D unresolved. V dropped 6 bases and J dropped 0 bases, with 12 bases sitting between them. The CDR3 runs to 15 residues. Germline lookup yields CDR1 KGHSH and CDR2 LQKENI. CDR3 bases: TGTGCCAGCTCCGCAAATCGTGACTCTGGAAACACCATATATTTT. Residues: CASSANRDSGNTIYF.

There are a few counts of this clone. V is TRBV7-2 and J is TRBJ1-1; D remains ambiguous. Germline CDR1 and CDR2: SGHTA and FQGNSA. V lost 3 bases, J lost 3 bases, and 5 bases lay in between. The CDR3 sequence is 12 residues long. CDR3: CASSFRDTEAFF. In nucleotides, the CDR3 is TGTGCCAGCAGCTTTAGGGACACTGAAGCTTTCTTT.

The chain employs TRBV10-1 and TRBJ2-7; D ambiguous. The CDR3 sequence is 14 residues long. V gave up 4 bases and J gave up 3 bases, with 13 bases separating them. CDR1 is WNHNN and CDR2 is SYGVQD in the germline V gene (reference sequence). The CDR3 coding sequence is TGCGCCAGCAGTGGTCAGCACCTCTACTACGAGCAGTACTTC. Amino acids: CASSGQHLYYEQYF.

V usage is TRBV4-1 and J usage is TRBJ2-1; 8 bases match TRBD2. Germline loops: CDR1 MGHRA, CDR2 YSYEKL. The CDR3 has 15 amino acids. J lost 6 bases, V lost 6 bases, and 10 bases had no gene match. CDR3 region: CASRLAVGVGNEQFF. DNA of the CDR3: TGCGCCAGCAGACTAGCGGTGGGGGTGGGCAATGAGCAGTTCTTC.

The rearrangement links TRBV18 to TRBJ2-3; 7 bases are a match to TRBD1. Trimming at V came to 2 bases and at J to 3 bases, leaving 5 bases not matched to a gene. This CDR3 is built from 15 residues. Germline V lookup: CDR1 KGHSH, CDR2 LQKENI. CDR3 region: CASSPKTGRTDTQYF. CDR3 coding DNA: TGTGCCAGCTCACCAAAGACAGGGCGAACAGATACGCAGTATTTT.

The chain combines TRBV18 with TRBJ1-6; D is possibly TRBD1 (6 bases). The V and J ends lost 3 bases and 8 bases respectively, with 11 bases between them. The CDR3 contains 14 residues. CDR1 is KGHSH, CDR2 LQKENI, per germline. The chain's CDR3 is CASSPRGHDSPLHF. The CDR3 region has the DNA TGTGCCAGCTCACCGCGGGGGCATGATTCACCCCTCCACTTT.

This chain joins TRBV28 and TRBJ1-2, with D unresolved. Looked up from germline, CDR1 is MDHEN and CDR2 is SYDVKM. Trimming shortened V by 4 bases and J by 4 bases, and 10 bases separated the two germline ends. The CDR3 is made up of 13 amino acids. The CDR3 here is CASSSDTPYGYTF. Here the CDR3 DNA reads TGTGCCAGCAGTTCCGACACCCCCTATGGCTACACCTTC.

V and J are TRBV7-8 and TRBJ1-1; 7 bases match TRBD1. J was trimmed by 5 bases and V by 1 base; bases with no gene match: 19. This CDR3 comprises 19 residues. Germline V gives CDR1 SGHVS, CDR2 FQNEAQ. As DNA, the CDR3 is TGTGCCAGCAGCTTAGAAACGTCAGGGGGTTTCTATTCTAAGACTGAAGCTTTCTTT. Translated: CASSLETSGGFYSKTEAFF.

The chain has TRBV6-5 and TRBJ2-1, with 8 bases that match TRBD2. With V trimmed by 6 bases and J by 7 bases, 8 bases remained unmatched. This CDR3 has 14 residues. Germline CDR1 is MNHEY and CDR2 is SVGAGI. The CDR3 DNA sequence: TGTGCCAGCAGCCCGGGGGGGACAAAGAATGAGCAGTTCTTC. Translated, it gives CASSPGGTKNEQFF.

This rearrangement joins TRBV4-1 to TRBJ2-1; TRBD2 aligns across 11 bases. Germline lookup yields CDR1 MGHRA and CDR2 YSYEKL. The J segment lost 1 base and the V segment lost 3 bases, leaving 2 bases of the junction unmatched. The CDR3 has 16 residues. CDR3 DNA: TGCGCCAGCAGCCAGGGACTAGCGGAATCCTACAATGAGCAGTTCTTC. This encodes CASSQGLAESYNEQFF.

The J gene is TRBJ2-5, the V gene TRBV4-1; D assignment may be TRBD1 or TRBD2 (6 bases each). The CDR3 consists of 14 residues. Trimming took 1 base from V and 1 from J, leaving 7 bases between them. Germline V gene lookup returns CDR1 MGHRA and CDR2 YSYEKL. CDR3 DNA: TGCGCCAGCAGCCAAGGGGGGGCCCAAGAGACCCAGTACTTC. It translates to CASSQGGAQETQYF.

The chain carries TRBV28 and TRBJ1-2; D remains unclear. CDR3 length equals 16 residues. Germline V gives CDR1 MDHEN, CDR2 SYDVKM. Trimming took 7 bases from V and 4 from J, leaving 22 bases between them. CDR3 sequence reads: CASTISPHSFVYGYTF. CDR3 DNA sequence: TGTGCCAGCACCATCTCCCCCCACAGCTTTGTCTATGGCTACACCTTC.

The rearrangement uses TRBV19 and TRBJ2-3; 9 nucleotides agree with TRBD1. CDR1 and CDR2 from the germline V gene are LNHDA and SQIVND (reference sequence). V lost 6 bases and J lost 2; bases outside the gene matches: 6. This CDR3 spans 15 amino acids. The CDR3 nucleotides are TGTGCCAGTAGGACAGGGGGTCCGACCACAGATACGCAGTATTTT. Encoded protein: CASRTGGPTTDTQYF.

This chain connects TRBV29-1 to TRBJ2-7, with 10 bases lining up with TRBD2. Germline V CDR1 and CDR2: SQVTM, ANQGSEA. V lost 2 bases, J lost 2 bases, and 3 bases stayed unmatched. The CDR3 is made up of 14 amino acids. The CDR3 loop is CSVELSGRAYEQYF. The CDR3 DNA reads as TGCAGCGTTGAACTCAGCGGGAGGGCCTACGAGCAGTACTTC.

The chain has TRBV5-5 and TRBJ1-2, with D unresolved. CDR1 and CDR2 (germline): SGHKS, YYEKEE (reference sequence). The V end lost 3 bases, the J end lost 4 bases, and 16 bases lay between the germline ends. There are 15 residues in the CDR3. CDR3 amino acids: CASSSQVSGGYGYTF. CDR3 sequence (DNA): TGTGCCAGCAGCTCCCAGGTTTCGGGAGGCTATGGCTACACCTTC.

The gene calls are TRBV6-1 and TRBJ1-2; D is uncertain. Per germline, CDR1 MNHNS and CDR2 SASEGT. Trimming stripped 3 bases from V and 5 bases from J, with 13 bases between. CDR3 length: 14 amino acids. The CDR3 sequence: CASSDAGLSYGYTF. The CDR3 coding sequence is TGTGCCAGCAGTGATGCGGGATTATCATATGGCTACACCTTC.

The sample holds a few counts of this clone. The chain is built from TRBV29-1 and TRBJ1-1, with D tentatively TRBD1 (6 bases). Trimming shortened V by 4 bases and J by 1 base, and 10 bases separated the two germline ends. Germline values: CDR1 SQVTM, CDR2 ANQGSEA. The CDR3 contains 13 residues. This CDR3 is CSVGWTANTEAFF. For the CDR3, the DNA is TGCAGCGTTGGATGGACAGCGAACACTGAAGCTTTCTTT. Using reference TRBV29-1 and TRBJ1-1 for the parts outside the CDR3, the full variable domain is SAVISQKPSRDICQRGTSLTIQCQVDSQVTMMFWYRQQPGQSLTLIATANQGSEATYESGFVIDKFPISRPNLTFSTLTVSNMSPEDSSIYLCSVGWTANTEAFFGQGTRLTVV.

V and J are TRBV18 and TRBJ1-4; D gene ambiguous. The V gene's germline CDR1 is KGHSH and CDR2 LQKENI. Trimming shortened V by 4 bases and J by 3 bases, and 12 bases separated the two germline ends. The CDR3 is 15 amino acids. The CDR3 spells CASSLDGFANEKLFF. The CDR3 DNA is TGTGCCAGCTCACTGGACGGGTTCGCTAATGAAAAACTGTTTTTT. Combining the CDR3 with reference TRBV18 and TRBJ1-4 gives the whole variable domain NAGVMQNPRHLVRRRGQEARLRCSPMKGHSHVYWYRQLPEEGLKFMVYLQKENIIDESGMPKERFSAEFPKEGPSILRIQQVVRGDSAAYFCASSLDGFANEKLFFGSGTQLSVL.

This clone was seen a few times. The V and J genes are TRBV28 and TRBJ2-7, with D uncertain. CDR3 size: 14 residues. Germline CDR1 MDHEN, CDR2 SYDVKM. The V and J ends lost 2 bases and 3 bases respectively, with 11 bases between them. For the CDR3, the DNA is TGTGCCAGCAGTTTAGCCGTCACAATCTACGAGCAGTACTTC. Translation gives CASSLAVTIYEQYF.

The chain carries TRBV4-1 and TRBJ2-2, with 9 bases lining up with TRBD2. CDR1 is MGHRA, CDR2 YSYEKL, per germline. Germline trimming cut 4 bases from V and 7 bases from J; bases unmatched to any gene: 16. The CDR3 is made up of 18 amino acids. CDR3: CASSLRGIAGAPGGELFF. As DNA, the CDR3 is TGCGCCAGCAGCCTGCGGGGAATAGCGGGAGCTCCCGGCGGGGAGCTGTTTTTT.

The rearrangement joins TRBV19 to TRBJ1-3; D unclear. Germline lookup yields CDR1 LNHDA and CDR2 SQIVND (reference sequence). The CDR3 totals 11 residues. Trimming removed 10 bases from V and 3 bases from J, with 7 bases in between. The CDR3 region is CAMQVGNTIYF. In DNA form, the CDR3 reads TGTGCCATGCAAGTTGGAAACACCATATATTTT.

The J gene is TRBJ2-2, the V gene TRBV27, with 8 bases lining up with TRBD1. The germline CDR1 and CDR2 sequences are MNHEY and SMNVEV (reference sequence). Unmatched junction bases numbered 7, after V lost 3 bases and J lost 4 bases. The CDR3 sequence is 16 residues long. This chain's CDR3 is CASSFSQGGITGELFF. Here the CDR3 DNA reads TGTGCCAGCAGTTTTTCACAGGGGGGCATCACCGGGGAGCTGTTTTTT.